This paragraph reports one T cell receptor beta chain. TCRdb keeps only in-frame clones here, not all; method: immunoSEQ multiplex PCR. The sample consists of roughly 110,000 clones, about 90% of them appearing once. The sample originates from a study of T cell changes during pregnancy in multiple sclerosis. The CDR3 runs to 14 residues. Germline V lookup: CDR1 LNHDA, CDR2 SQIVND (reference sequence). Between the trimmed V and J ends, which lost 9 bases and 1 base, there was a span of 15 bases. The rearrangement uses TRBV19 and TRBJ1-2; TRBD1 might be the D (5 bases). The receptor's source is a female donor with multiple sclerosis, enrolled in a pregnancy study. This sample comprised peripheral blood, obtained before pregnancy. The CDR3 bases are TGTGCCAGCGTCGAGACAGCAATTAACTATGGCTACACCTTC. Translation: CASVETAINYGYTF.